Listed here is a single T cell receptor (beta chain). Its antigen is undetermined. Peripheral blood CD8+ and CD4+ T cells were profiled by TCR beta sequencing. Healthy donors matched for age and sex were used as controls. Purification of the CD8+ and CD4+ T cells relied on negative isolation, and TEMRA cells underwent FACS enrichment. The authors reverse transcribed roughly 0.5 to 1 ug RNA with random hexamers. TCRdb reanalysed the immunoSEQ multiplex PCR reads using MiXCR and keeps one entry per CDR3 protein. This sample has 150,000 to 200,000 distinct CDR3 sequences, with 90% to 95% found just once. The data were taken from a study of CD8 T cells in Susac syndrome. Broader study findings: As the study acknowledged, the number of individuals who were part of its TCR sequencing and HLA analysis was relatively small.

V lost 5 bases, J lost 0 bases, and 8 bases lay in between. The CDR3 loop spans 14 amino acids. The TCR comes from a human donor in good health. The sequenced sample consisted of CD4+ T cells from PBMCs. V is TRBV12-3 or TRBV12-4 and J is TRBJ1-5, with a tentative D call TRBD1 (5 bases). CDR3 bases: TGTGCCAGCAGTCCAGGGTTTAGCAATCAGCCCCAGCATTTT. This gives the protein CASSPGFSNQPQHF.